The 20 T cell receptor beta chains below all came from one sample that was sequenced in a study of shared clonotypes between healthy human individuals. Clones were sequenced by immunoSEQ multiplex PCR, and TCRdb holds only the in-frame ones, with some missing. The sample lists about 2.4 million clones, approximately 94% occurring once. The specimen sequenced was naive CD4+ T cells from PBMCs. Sample subset: CD45RA+ positively selected. The receptors were gathered from a man aged 18 to 30 in good health. Some clones in this sample may be carry-over from other donors' samples.

This chain joins TRBV29-1 and TRBJ2-7; 7 nucleotides line up with TRBD2. This CDR3 contains 15 residues. Trimming cost V 2 bases and J 0 bases; bases outside gene matches: 7. The germline V gene encodes CDR1 SQVTM and CDR2 ANQGSEA. The CDR3 region is CSVERASGPSYEQYF. For the CDR3, the DNA is TGCAGCGTTGAAAGGGCTAGCGGACCCTCCTACGAGCAGTACTTC.

This chain links TRBV30 with TRBJ1-5; the match to TRBD1 covers 9 bases. Germline CDR1 is GTSNPN and CDR2 is SVGIG (reference sequence). This CDR3 has 14 amino acids. Germline trimming cut 1 base from V and 6 bases from J; bases unmatched to any gene: 4. CDR3 nucleotides: TGTGCCTGGAGTGAGGGACAGGGAGGTCAGCCCCAGCATTTT. The encoded protein is CAWSEGQGGQPQHF.

The V and J genes are TRBV4-2 and TRBJ2-5, with 10 bases identical to TRBD1. This CDR3 contains 15 residues. Trimming removed 4 bases from V and 5 bases from J; junction bases left unmatched: 7. Germline lookup yields CDR1 LGHNA and CDR2 YNFKEQ. In DNA form, the CDR3 reads TGTGCCAGCAGCCCTACGACAGGGGGCACGGAGACCCAGTACTTC. This codes for CASSPTTGGTETQYF.

The genes are TRBV5-1 and TRBJ2-5, with a weak D call TRBD2 (5 bases). The V and J ends lost 3 bases and 2 bases respectively, with 17 bases between them. CDR1 and CDR2 (germline): SGHRS, YFSETQ. CDR3 length: 16 residues. The CDR3 spells CASSSRAALQQETQYF. CDR3 sequence (DNA): TGCGCCAGCAGCTCGCGGGCAGCGCTCCAGCAAGAGACCCAGTACTTC.

The chain combines TRBV28 with TRBJ2-3, with a tentative D call TRBD2 (6 bases). This CDR3 is 15 amino acids long. The germline gives CDR1 MDHEN, CDR2 SYDVKM. V lost 8 bases and J lost 2, with 17 bases in between. The CDR3 coding sequence is TGTGCCAGCGGTTCGCGGGACCAAGTCACAGATACGCAGTATTTT. Translated: CASGSRDQVTDTQYF.

The chain joins TRBV5-4 to TRBJ2-1; D is unclear. The CDR3 spans 12 residues. V was clipped by 4 bases and J by 7 bases, with 9 bases between them. Germline assignment: CDR1 SGHNT and CDR2 YYREEE (reference sequence). The CDR3 protein is CASSNTLNEQFF. The CDR3 DNA sequence: TGTGCCAGCAGCAACACCTTAAATGAGCAGTTCTTC.

The chain has TRBV7-3 and TRBJ2-1; tentative D call: TRBD2 (6 bases). The CDR3 loop spans 15 amino acids. The ends were cut back, 4 bases at V and 0 bases at J, with 10 bases in the middle. CDR1 and CDR2 from the germline V gene are SGHTA and FQGTGA. CDR3 amino acids: CASSSLTSSYNEQFF. The CDR3 DNA is TGTGCCAGCAGCTCCCTGACTAGCTCCTACAATGAGCAGTTCTTC.

This clone was seen only a few times. Other DNA variants within this sample encode the same CDR3. The V gene is TRBV6-1, the J gene TRBJ2-7; D is undetermined. The germline CDR1 and CDR2 sequences are MNHNS and SASEGT. The CDR3 extends over 11 amino acids. V was cut by 3 bases and J by 2 bases, with 2 bases left in between. The CDR3 DNA sequence: TGTGCCAGCAGTGAGCCCTACGAGCAGTACTTC. Its protein is CASSEPYEQYF.

This clone was seen just once. The chain employs TRBV10-3 and TRBJ1-5; a possible D gene is TRBD1 (5 bases). Germline CDR1 and CDR2: ENHRY and SYGVKD. The CDR3 is made up of 12 amino acids. The V end was cut by 10 bases, the J end by 9 bases, with 16 bases between. The CDR3, as DNA: TGTGCCACGAGGGGCTCAAATGGGCCCCAGCATTTT. This codes for CATRGSNGPQHF.

This clone was seen more than once but under ten times. J is TRBJ1-1 and V is TRBV9, with 7 bases that match TRBD1. Germline CDR1 and CDR2: SGDLS and YYNGEE. The CDR3 sequence is 14 residues long. V shed 4 bases, J shed 6 bases, and the junction held 9 bases outside the gene matches. The CDR3 nucleotides are TGTGCCAGCAGCCCTCGACAGGGTATCTCTGAAGCTTTCTTT. Amino acids: CASSPRQGISEAFF.

The chain joins TRBV2 to TRBJ1-1; the D is unclear. The germline V gene has CDR1 SNHLY and CDR2 FYNNEI. V was shortened by 3 bases and J by 0 bases, with 8 bases between the two germline ends. The CDR3 consists of 14 residues. CDR3 amino acids: CASSETGMNTEAFF. The DNA for the CDR3 is TGTGCCAGCAGTGAGACCGGAATGAACACTGAAGCTTTCTTT.

The V and J genes are TRBV6-5 and TRBJ1-2; D remains ambiguous. The CDR3 covers 13 residues. CDR1 MNHEY and CDR2 SVGAGI come from the germline V gene. V lost 4 bases and J 8 bases, leaving 14 bases between the germline ends. In DNA, the CDR3 is TGTGCCAGCAGTTTCTCCCCAAGGCGCGGCTACACCTTC. Protein: CASSFSPRRGYTF.

As DNA, the CDR3 is TGTGCCACCCGCGGAGGGGCCTACTCTGGAAACACCATATATTTT. This sequence encodes CATRGGAYSGNTIYF. The chain combines TRBV7-9 with TRBJ1-3; tentatively, D is TRBD1 (5 bases). The length of the CDR3 is 15 residues. Germline CDR1 is SEHNR and CDR2 is FQNEAQ (reference sequence). The germline V and J ends were trimmed by 10 bases and 0 bases, with 16 bases remaining between them.

Concerning this clone itself: Other DNA sequences in this specimen translate into the identical CDR3. The chain links TRBV7-9 to TRBJ2-3; D ambiguous. This CDR3 is 10 amino acids long. The germline gives CDR1 SEHNR, CDR2 FQNEAQ (reference sequence). Deletions cut 8 bases from V and 2 bases from J, with 2 bases between. The CDR3 DNA sequence: TGTGCCAGCTCCACAGATACGCAGTATTTT. It is translated as CASSTDTQYF.

V is TRBV6-5 and J is TRBJ1-2; D is unresolved. Germline assignment: CDR1 MNHEY and CDR2 SVGAGI. V was clipped by 0 bases and J by 4 bases, with 12 bases between them. The CDR3 runs 15 residues. The CDR3 reads CASSYSRARGYGYTF. Here the CDR3 DNA reads TGTGCCAGCAGTTACTCGAGGGCGCGGGGCTATGGCTACACCTTC.

The chain joins TRBV2 to TRBJ2-7, with TRBD1 identical over 9 bases. Germline CDR1 is SNHLY and CDR2 is FYNNEI. The CDR3 runs 14 residues. The ends lost 5 bases at V and 5 bases at J; junction bases unmatched: 7. The CDR3 DNA sequence: TGTGCCAGCAGTCCCGGGACAGGGTTCCACGAGCAGTACTTC. Encoded protein: CASSPGTGFHEQYF.

The chain couples TRBV18 to TRBJ1-1; the D is unclear. V shed 4 bases and J shed 0 bases, with 18 bases lying between them. From germline, CDR1 is KGHSH and CDR2 LQKENI. CDR3 length equals 17 residues. The CDR3 region has the DNA TGTGCCAGCTCACTACTGGCCCGCGGGGAATTGAACACTGAAGCTTTCTTT. Translation: CASSLLARGELNTEAFF.

The chain employs TRBV28 and TRBJ1-1; D unresolved. Trimming shortened V by 3 bases and J by 7 bases, and 9 bases separated the two germline ends. The CDR3 contains 12 residues. Germline lookup yields CDR1 MDHEN and CDR2 SYDVKM. The CDR3 nucleotides read TGTGCCAGCAGTTTTATGGAGAGTGAAGCTTTCTTT. Its protein product is CASSFMESEAFF.

The chain has TRBV4-1 and TRBJ2-5; D perhaps matches TRBD1 (5 bases). Between the trimmed V and J ends, which lost 3 bases and 5 bases, there was a span of 13 bases. The CDR3 spans 14 residues. Germline CDR1 is MGHRA and CDR2 is YSYEKL. This CDR3 is CASSQAGLSETQYF. The DNA for the CDR3 is TGCGCCAGCAGCCAGGCAGGGTTAAGCGAGACCCAGTACTTC.

The chain recombines TRBV5-4 with TRBJ2-3, with 9 nucleotides matching TRBD2. V lost 0 bases to trimming and J lost 0 bases; unmatched junction nucleotides: 5. Germline V gives CDR1 SGHNT, CDR2 YYREEE (reference sequence). CDR3 size: 17 residues. The CDR3 DNA reads TGTGCCAGCAGCTTGGAGGGACTAGCTTCGAGCACAGATACGCAGTATTTT. It codes for CASSLEGLASSTDTQYF.